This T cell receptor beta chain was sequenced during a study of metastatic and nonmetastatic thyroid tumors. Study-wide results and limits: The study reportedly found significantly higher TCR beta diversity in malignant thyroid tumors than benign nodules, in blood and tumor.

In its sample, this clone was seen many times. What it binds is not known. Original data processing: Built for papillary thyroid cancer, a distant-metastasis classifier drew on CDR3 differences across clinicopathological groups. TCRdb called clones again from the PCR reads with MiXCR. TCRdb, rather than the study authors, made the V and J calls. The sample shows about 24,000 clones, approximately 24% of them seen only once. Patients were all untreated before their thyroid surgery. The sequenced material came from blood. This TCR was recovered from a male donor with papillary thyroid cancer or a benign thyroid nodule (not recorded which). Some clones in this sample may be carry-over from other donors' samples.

CDR3 loop: CASSRPRSSGANVLTF. The DNA of the CDR3 is TGTGCCAGTAGTAGGCCCAGGAGCTCTGGGGCCAACGTCCTGACTTTC. The chain employs TRBV19 and TRBJ2-6, with no clear D. Per germline, CDR1 LNHDA and CDR2 SQIVND (reference sequence). CDR3 length: 16 amino acids. The germline V and J ends were trimmed by 4 bases and 0 bases, with 10 bases remaining between them.